This TCR beta chain appears in the sequencing data of a study of cytomegalovirus exposure and HLA in healthy donors. Libraries were prepared by immunoSEQ multiplex PCR; TCRdb keeps only in-frame clonotypes and omits some of them. Altogether 120,000 to 150,000 clones are present, roughly 92% being singletons, with the ten largest covering 0.6% to 0.8%. The CDR3 spans 15 residues. The sequenced material came from PBMCs. The chain joins TRBV21-1 to TRBJ2-5; the table's D call, TRBD2, has no DNA check behind it. TRBV21-1 is listed as a pseudogene. The source of this sequence is a man between 18 and 29 years old in good health and CMV-seronegative. The CDR3 DNA follows: TGTGCCATCAACCCGACGGCTAGGTACCAAGAGACCCAGTACTTC. It encodes CAINPTARYQETQYF.